The entry below gives a single TCR beta chain sequence along with its context. Its specificity is not known. These data belong to a study of blood T cells in healthy people across ages. CDR1 is MNHEY and CDR2 is SVGEGT in the germline V gene. The CDR3 runs to 17 residues. The trim removed 6 bases at V and 5 bases at J, leaving 17 bases unmatched. The second PCR ran roughly 6 to 12 cycles with a sample-barcoded 5' primer and J-beta primers. TCRdb passed the 5' RACE reads through MiXCR, listing each CDR3 protein once. The sample yields around 580,000 distinct CDR3 sequences, 40% to 50% seen once. Findings and limits, study-wide: Higher diversity and more naive CD4+ cells were features of long-lived donors, compared to aged donors.

The chain has TRBV6-2 or TRBV6-3 and TRBJ2-7, with TRBD1 matching 9 bases. What was sequenced was blood. The source of this sequence is a man older than 75 in good health. CDR3 protein: CASSRASTGTGSHEQYF. Written as DNA, the CDR3 is TGTGCCAGCAGCCGAGCCTCAACCGGGACAGGGTCCCACGAGCAGTACTTC.